What follows is one T cell receptor (beta chain) and its context. As yet, its antigen is unknown. PCR was performed using 60 Vbeta and 13 Jbeta primers. The assay was immunoSEQ multiplex PCR, and TCRdb's table has in-frame clones only and misses some. The sample yields 110,000 to 150,000 clones, 70% to 85% seen once. This sample is part of a study of cytomegalovirus exposure and HLA in healthy donors. Study-level points and caveats: Presence/absence results assume similar sequencing depth per donor, which may not hold. Upon later analysis, TCR association rates were observed to vary by HLA locus, being highest for DRB1 and lowest for HLA-C. High specificity and sensitivity for cytomegalovirus status were reported for the classifier.

Trimming pared 2 bases from V and 3 bases from J, leaving 12 bases between. There are 15 residues in the CDR3. Looked up from germline, CDR1 is SGHVS and CDR2 is FQNEAQ. V is TRBV7-8 and J is TRBJ2-3; TRBD2 might be the D (7 bases). The sequenced sample consisted of PBMCs. This sequence was found in a woman in her 50s in good health and CMV-seropositive. In nucleotides, the CDR3 is TGTGCCAGCAGCTTATGGGGGGGCAGGACAGATACGCAGTATTTT. It yields the protein CASSLWGGRTDTQYF.